This TCR beta chain was sequenced for a study of Graves' ophthalmopathy and Graves' hyperthyroidism. This clonotype occurred many times. Its antigen is not identified. The authors amplified TCR beta CDR3 regions, and they did so from RNA transcripts for repertoire sequencing. Second-round multiplex PCR followed a first-round RT-PCR using HTBI primers. TCRdb re-derived calls from the multiplex PCR reads in MiXCR, one entry per CDR3 protein. The table lists some 390,000 distinct CDR3 sequences, approximately 20% of them singletons. Exclusion applied to patients with other autoimmune diseases, uncontrolled infections, pregnancy or lactation. Study-level findings and limits: Its predictions of ophthalmopathy progression gave the model roughly 71% sensitivity and 72.22% specificity.

The CDR3 length is 15 residues. J was trimmed by 9 bases and V by 4 bases; bases with no gene match: 8. Germline-derived CDR1 and CDR2 are MNHNS and SASEGT. The rearrangement joins TRBV6-1 to TRBJ1-6; the match to TRBD1 covers 8 bases. The clonotype was recovered from a woman under 30 with Graves' ophthalmopathy. The source material was peripheral blood. DNA for the CDR3: TGTGCCAGCAGTGGCCTGGACAGGGAAGCTTCACCCCTCCACTTT. Translated, it gives CASSGLDREASPLHF.